The clone carrying this T cell receptor beta chain was counted many times. How the authors handled the data: Estimation of nucleated cell counts was performed using reference gene primer amplification. This table comes from immunoSEQ multiplex PCR, and its TCRdb copy is limited to in-frame clones, with some not included. V and J calls and clone size are copied from that table; D and trimming were computed from the DNA. The data contain tens of thousands of clones, around 69% of them seen just once; the ten biggest clones take up roughly 15%. The sample belongs to a study of blood T cell repertoires in COVID-19. Study-wide context: Spain, Italy and the United States supplied samples that represented acute and convalescent COVID-19.

From germline, CDR1 is MGHRA and CDR2 YSYEKL. Trimming cost V 8 bases and J 2 bases, with 18 bases left between them. CDR3 length: 15 amino acids. J is TRBJ1-2 and V is TRBV4-1; tentatively, D is TRBD1 (5 bases). The receptor comes from a man between 65 and 85 years old with active or convalescent COVID-19. The material sequenced was peripheral blood. Written as DNA, the CDR3 is TGCGCCAGCCGACTCAATTACCGACAGAACTATGGCTACACCTTC. It yields the protein CASRLNYRQNYGYTF.